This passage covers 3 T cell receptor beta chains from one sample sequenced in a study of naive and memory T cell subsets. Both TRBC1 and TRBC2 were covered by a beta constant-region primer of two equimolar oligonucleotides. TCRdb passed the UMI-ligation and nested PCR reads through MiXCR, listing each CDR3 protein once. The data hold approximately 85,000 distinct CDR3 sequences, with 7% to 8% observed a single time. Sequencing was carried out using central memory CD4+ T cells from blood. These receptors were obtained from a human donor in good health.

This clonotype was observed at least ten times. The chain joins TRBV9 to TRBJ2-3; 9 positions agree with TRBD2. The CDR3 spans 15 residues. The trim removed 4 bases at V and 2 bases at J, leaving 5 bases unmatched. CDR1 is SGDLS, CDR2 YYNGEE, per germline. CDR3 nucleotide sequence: TGTGCCAGCAGCCCCCTAGCGGGGTACACAGATACGCAGTATTTT. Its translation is CASSPLAGYTDTQYF.

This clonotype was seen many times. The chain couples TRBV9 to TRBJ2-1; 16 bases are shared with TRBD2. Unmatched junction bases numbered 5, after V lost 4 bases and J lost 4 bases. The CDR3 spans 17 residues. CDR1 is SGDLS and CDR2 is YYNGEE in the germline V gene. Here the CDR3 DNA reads TGTGCCAGCAGCCTAGGGACTAGCGGGAGGGGGTACAATGAGCAGTTCTTC. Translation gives CASSLGTSGRGYNEQFF.

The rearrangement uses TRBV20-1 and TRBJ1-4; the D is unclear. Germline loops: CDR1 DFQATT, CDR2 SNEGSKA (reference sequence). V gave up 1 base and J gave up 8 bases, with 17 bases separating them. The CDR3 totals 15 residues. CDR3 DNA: TGCAGTGCTAGAGTCCCTGGGGTGCCTGAGGAAAAACTGTTTTTT. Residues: CSARVPGVPEEKLFF.